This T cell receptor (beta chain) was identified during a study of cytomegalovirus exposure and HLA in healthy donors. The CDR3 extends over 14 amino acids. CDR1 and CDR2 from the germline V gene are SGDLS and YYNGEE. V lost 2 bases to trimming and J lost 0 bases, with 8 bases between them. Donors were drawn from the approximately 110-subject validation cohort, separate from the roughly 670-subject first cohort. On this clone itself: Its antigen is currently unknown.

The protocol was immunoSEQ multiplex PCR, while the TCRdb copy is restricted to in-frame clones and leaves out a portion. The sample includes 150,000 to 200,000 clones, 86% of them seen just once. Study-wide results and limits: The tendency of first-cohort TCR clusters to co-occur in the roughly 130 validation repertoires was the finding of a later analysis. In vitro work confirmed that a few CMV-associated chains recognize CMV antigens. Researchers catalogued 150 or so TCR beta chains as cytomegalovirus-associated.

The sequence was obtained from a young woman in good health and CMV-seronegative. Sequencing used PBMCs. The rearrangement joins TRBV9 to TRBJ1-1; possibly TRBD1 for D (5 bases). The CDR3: CASSVGEVNTEAFF. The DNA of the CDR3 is TGTGCCAGCAGCGTGGGGGAGGTGAACACTGAAGCTTTCTTT.